This record covers a single TCR beta chain. The record originates from a study of T and B cells in COVID-19 patients. About the research overall: Blood was sampled from COVID-19 patients who were either actively infected or recovered. Active-infection patients were older, median roughly 73 years, than recovered patients, median roughly 37 years. Of approximately 19 active-infection patients, about 13 were critically ill with mechanical ventilation or extracorporeal membrane oxygenation.

Blood genomic DNA input for TRB amplification was roughly 250-500 ng. Multiplex PCR with BIOMED2 TRB-A/B primer pools amplified TRB rearrangements. MiXCR, applied by TCRdb to the multiplex PCR reads, yields one record per CDR3 protein. The data contain more than 9,500 distinct CDR3 sequences, roughly 30% of them singletons. In germline, CDR1 is MNHNY, CDR2 SVGAGI (reference sequence). The CDR3 runs 15 residues. This receptor was identified in a human donor who had recovered from COVID-19. The chain employs TRBV6-6 and TRBJ2-1; 8 nucleotides line up with TRBD1. The DNA end is more similar to TRBJ2-7, so the J call may be wrong. Material: blood. The CDR3 reads CASRDGQGDGSEQYF. The CDR3 nucleotides are TGTGCCAGCAGGGACGGACAGGGCGATGGGTCTGAGCAGTACTTC.